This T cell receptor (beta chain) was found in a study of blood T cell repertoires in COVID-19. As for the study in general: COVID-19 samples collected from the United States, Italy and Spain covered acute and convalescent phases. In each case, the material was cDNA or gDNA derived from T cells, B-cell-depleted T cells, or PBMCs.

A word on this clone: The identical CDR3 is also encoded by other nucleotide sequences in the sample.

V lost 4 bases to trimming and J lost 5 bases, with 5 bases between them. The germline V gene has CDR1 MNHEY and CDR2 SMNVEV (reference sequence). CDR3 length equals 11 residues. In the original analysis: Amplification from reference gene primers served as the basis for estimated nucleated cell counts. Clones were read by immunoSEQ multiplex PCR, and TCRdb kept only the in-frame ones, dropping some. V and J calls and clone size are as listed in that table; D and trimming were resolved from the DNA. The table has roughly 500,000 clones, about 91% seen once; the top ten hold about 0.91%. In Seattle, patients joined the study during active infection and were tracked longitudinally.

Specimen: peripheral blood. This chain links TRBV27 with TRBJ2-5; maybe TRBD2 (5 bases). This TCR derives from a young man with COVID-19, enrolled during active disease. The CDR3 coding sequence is TGTGCCAGCAGTTCGGGGGAGACCCAGTACTTC. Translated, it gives CASSSGETQYF.